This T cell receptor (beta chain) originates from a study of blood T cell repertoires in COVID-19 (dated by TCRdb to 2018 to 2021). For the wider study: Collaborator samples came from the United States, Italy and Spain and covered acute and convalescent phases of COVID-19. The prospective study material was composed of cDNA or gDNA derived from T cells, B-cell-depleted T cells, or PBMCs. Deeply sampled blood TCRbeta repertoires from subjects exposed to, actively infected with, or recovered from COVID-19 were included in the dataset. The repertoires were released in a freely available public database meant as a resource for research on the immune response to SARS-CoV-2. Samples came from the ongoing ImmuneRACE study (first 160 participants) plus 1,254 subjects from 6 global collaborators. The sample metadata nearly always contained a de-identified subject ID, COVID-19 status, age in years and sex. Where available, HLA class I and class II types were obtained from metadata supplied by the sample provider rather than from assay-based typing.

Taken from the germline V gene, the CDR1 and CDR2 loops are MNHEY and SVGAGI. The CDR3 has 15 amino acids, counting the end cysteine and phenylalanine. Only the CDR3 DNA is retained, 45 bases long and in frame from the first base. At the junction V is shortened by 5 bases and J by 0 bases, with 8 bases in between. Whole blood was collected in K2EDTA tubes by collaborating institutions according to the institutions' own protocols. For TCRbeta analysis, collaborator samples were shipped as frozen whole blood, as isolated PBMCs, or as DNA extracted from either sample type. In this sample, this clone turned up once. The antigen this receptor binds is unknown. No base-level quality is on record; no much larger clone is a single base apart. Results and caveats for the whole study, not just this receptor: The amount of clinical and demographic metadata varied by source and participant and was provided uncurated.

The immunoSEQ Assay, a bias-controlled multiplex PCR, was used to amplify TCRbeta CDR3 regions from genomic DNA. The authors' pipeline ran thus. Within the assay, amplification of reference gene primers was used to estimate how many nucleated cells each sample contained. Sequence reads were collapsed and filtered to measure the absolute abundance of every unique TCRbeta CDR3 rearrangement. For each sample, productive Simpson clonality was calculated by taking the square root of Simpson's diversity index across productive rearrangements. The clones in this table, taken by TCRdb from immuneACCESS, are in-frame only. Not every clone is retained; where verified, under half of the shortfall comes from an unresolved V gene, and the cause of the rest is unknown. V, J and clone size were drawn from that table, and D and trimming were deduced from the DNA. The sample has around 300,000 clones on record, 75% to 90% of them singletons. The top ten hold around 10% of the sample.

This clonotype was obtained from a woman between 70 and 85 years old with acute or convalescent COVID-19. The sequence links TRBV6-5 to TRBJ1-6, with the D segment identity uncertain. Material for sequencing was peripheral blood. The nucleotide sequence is TGTGCCAGCAGTCGAATGAGCTCCTATAATTCACCCCTCCACTTT. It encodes CASSRMSSYNSPLHF.